These 27 T cell receptor beta chains were sequenced from one sample in a study of Graves' ophthalmopathy and Graves' hyperthyroidism. The authors amplified TCR beta CDR3 regions from RNA transcripts. The authors performed first-round RT-PCR with HTBI primers and then a second-round multiplex PCR. TCRdb re-called the multiplex PCR reads through MiXCR, storing one row per CDR3 protein. This table has some 350,000 distinct CDR3 sequences, approximately 17% appearing once. The source material was peripheral blood. Receptor source: an adult woman with stable Graves' hyperthyroidism.

This clonotype was recorded many times. In DNA, the CDR3 is TGTGCCAGCAGTTTCGCGAATGGAGTCCGAGAGACCCAGTACTTC. Its protein product is CASSFANGVRETQYF. The chain is built from TRBV12-3 or TRBV12-4 and TRBJ2-5; D is undetermined. The V end was cut by 3 bases, the J end by 4 bases, with 15 bases between. CDR3 size: 15 residues.

The sample holds many counts of this clonotype. The V gene is TRBV7-2, the J gene TRBJ2-2, with D maybe TRBD1 (5 bases). The CDR3 covers 14 residues. Per the germline V gene, CDR1 is SGHTA and CDR2 is FQGNSA. V lost 7 bases to trimming and J lost 2 bases, with 11 bases between them. The CDR3 loop is CASTLQGNTGELFF. The CDR3, as DNA: TGTGCCAGCACCTTGCAGGGAAACACCGGGGAGCTGTTTTTT. Combining the CDR3 with reference TRBV7-2 and TRBJ2-2 gives the whole variable domain GAGVSQSPSNKVTEKGKDVELRCDPISGHTALYWYRQSLGQGLEFLIYFQGNSAPDKSGLPSDRFSAERTGGSVSTLTIQRTQQEDSAVYLCASTLQGNTGELFFGEGSRLTVL.

At least ten counts were recorded for this clonotype. The chain links TRBV6-1 to TRBJ1-2, with TRBD1 identical over 7 bases. Germline loops: CDR1 MNHNS, CDR2 SASEGT. This CDR3 is 16 amino acids long. The J segment lost 0 bases and the V segment lost 4 bases, leaving 8 bases of the junction unmatched. The CDR3 DNA reads as TGTGCCAGCAGTGCGCCCAAGGGGACAGCTAACTATGGCTACACCTTC. Amino acids: CASSAPKGTANYGYTF.

This clonotype was picked up a small number of times. This sequence joins TRBV6-2 or TRBV6-3 and TRBJ1-1, with a possible D match to TRBD1 (5 bases). Germline V lookup: CDR1 MNHEY, CDR2 SVGEGT. Trimming took off 4 bases at V and 3 bases at J, with 6 bases between the two ends. The CDR3 consists of 12 residues. CDR3 amino acids: CASSSGYTEAFF. The CDR3 nucleotides are TGTGCCAGCAGTTCAGGGTACACTGAAGCTTTCTTT.

CDR3 region: CASSLTGTSFLEQYF. CDR3 sequence (DNA): TGCGCCAGCAGCCTTACCGGGACCAGTTTTCTCGAGCAGTACTTC. The chain employs TRBV5-1 and TRBJ2-7; D tentatively reads TRBD1 or TRBD2 (5 bases each). Germline values: CDR1 SGHRS, CDR2 YFSETQ. V was cut by 4 bases and J by 6 bases, with 20 bases left in between. The CDR3 contains 15 residues.

This clonotype was recorded many times. This chain connects TRBV12-3 or TRBV12-4 to TRBJ2-7, with unresolved D. Trimming shortened V by 1 base and J by 6 bases, and 13 bases separated the two germline ends. The CDR3 loop spans 14 amino acids. CDR3: CASSLDGPDGEQYF. For the CDR3, the DNA is TGTGCCAGCAGTTTAGACGGCCCCGACGGCGAGCAGTACTTC.

This clonotype was seen ten or more times. V and J are TRBV6-1 and TRBJ2-7; tentatively, D is TRBD1 (6 bases). Germline CDR1 is MNHNS and CDR2 is SASEGT. The CDR3 is 16 amino acids. V was trimmed by 6 bases and J by 5 bases, leaving 23 bases between them. This chain's CDR3 is CASSLNFFRDTHEQYF. CDR3 bases: TGTGCCAGCAGCCTTAACTTTTTCCGGGACACGCACGAGCAGTACTTC.

This clonotype was seen repeatedly, ten times or more. This chain connects TRBV7-8 to TRBJ2-7; 9 nucleotides match TRBD1. Germline V lookup: CDR1 SGHVS, CDR2 FQNEAQ. The CDR3 sequence is 14 residues long. Trimming took 5 bases from V and 6 from J; bases not matched to a gene: 8. This CDR3 reads CASSTRDRVFEQYF. The CDR3 DNA reads TGTGCCAGCAGCACCCGGGACAGGGTTTTCGAGCAGTACTTC.

This clonotype was counted ten times or more. The rearrangement joins TRBV27 to TRBJ2-2; possible D gene TRBD1, 6 bases. V lost 4 bases, J lost 4 bases, and 13 bases lay in between. CDR3 length equals 15 residues. Germline CDR1 reads MNHEY; CDR2 reads SMNVEV (reference sequence). CDR3: CASSSSQGVTGELFF. DNA for the CDR3: TGTGCCAGCAGTTCCTCACAGGGAGTCACCGGGGAGCTGTTTTTT.

Details on this clonotype: At one boundary the junction diverges from the germline segment, which might be a read error. CDR3 coding DNA: TGTGCCAGCACCGTACGAGAGACCAAGTACTTC. This translates into CASTVRETKYF. The rearrangement links TRBV6-1 to TRBJ2-5; no clear D. Germline CDR1 MNHNS, CDR2 SASEGT. There are 11 residues in the CDR3.

Regarding this clonotype: A read error is possible here, since a much larger clone lies one base away. The gene calls are TRBV12-3 or TRBV12-4 and TRBJ2-7; D ambiguous. The CDR3 is 12 amino acids. Deletions cut 11 bases from V and 5 bases from J, with 16 bases between. The CDR3 DNA reads as TGTGCCCGCACCCAACCCGTCCACGAGCAGTACTTC. Translating it yields CARTQPVHEQYF.

This clonotype was detected ten times or more. The chain employs TRBV30 and TRBJ1-1; possible D gene TRBD1, 5 bases. The CDR3 is made up of 11 amino acids. The germline V and J ends were trimmed by 7 bases and 5 bases, with 11 bases remaining between them. Germline-derived CDR1 and CDR2 are GTSNPN and SVGIG (reference sequence). CDR3 DNA: TGTGCCTTGCAGCGGGGGACTGAAGCTTTCTTT. It translates to CALQRGTEAFF.

This clonotype has ten or more counts. The chain is built from TRBV4-2 and TRBJ1-6; possibly TRBD1 for D (6 bases). Germline V lookup: CDR1 LGHNA, CDR2 YNFKEQ. The V end lost 0 bases, the J end lost 10 bases, and 16 bases lay between the germline ends. The CDR3 is 16 residues long. The CDR3, as DNA: TGTGCCAGCAGCCAAGACGATGAGGGGGGTTGGTCACCCCTCCACTTT. Its protein is CASSQDDEGGWSPLHF.

Ten or more counts support this clonotype. The genes are TRBV14 and TRBJ2-7, with TRBD2 as a possible D gene (5 bases). CDR1 is SGHDN and CDR2 is FVKESK in the germline V gene. There are 15 residues in the CDR3. Trimming took 1 base from V and 2 from J, leaving 12 bases between them. The CDR3 DNA reads as TGTGCCAGCAGCCAAGTCTCCATCGGGGCCTACGAGCAGTACTTC. Translated: CASSQVSIGAYEQYF.

This clonotype was found a few times. V and J are TRBV5-1 and TRBJ2-5; unclear D gene. The CDR3 spans 11 residues. Trimming pared 3 bases from V and 2 bases from J, leaving 2 bases between. CDR1 and CDR2 (germline): SGHRS, YFSETQ. The CDR3: CASSWQETQYF. The CDR3 DNA follows: TGCGCCAGCAGCTGGCAAGAGACCCAGTACTTC.

The V and J genes are TRBV20-1 and TRBJ2-5; 9 nucleotides match TRBD1. Germline CDR1 and CDR2: DFQATT and SNEGSKA (reference sequence). J gave up 5 bases and V 5 bases, and 9 bases lay outside the gene matches. This CDR3 spans 14 amino acids. CDR3 bases: TGCAGTGCTGGACCGGGACAGGGTGTTGAGACCCAGTACTTC. It specifies CSAGPGQGVETQYF.

This clonotype was detected ten times or more. V gene TRBV12-3 or TRBV12-4 combines with J gene TRBJ1-5; maybe TRBD1 (5 bases). Trimming removed 8 bases from V and 5 bases from J, with 16 bases in between. The CDR3 has 14 residues. This CDR3 is CASAPYWGDQPQHF. The CDR3, as DNA: TGTGCCAGCGCCCCTTACTGGGGGGATCAGCCCCAGCATTTT.

Many counts were recorded for this clonotype. V is TRBV20-1 and J is TRBJ2-7, with D perhaps TRBD2 (6 bases). V was clipped by 5 bases and J by 5 bases, with 16 bases between them. From germline, CDR1 is DFQATT and CDR2 SNEGSKA (reference sequence). The CDR3 spans 13 residues. This chain's CDR3 is CSAPRAGENEQYF. DNA of the CDR3: TGCAGTGCTCCTAGAGCGGGCGAGAACGAGCAGTACTTC.

This clonotype appeared many times. This chain connects TRBV7-8 to TRBJ2-3; D is ambiguous. The germline V and J ends were trimmed by 1 base and 4 bases, with 6 bases remaining between them. Germline loops: CDR1 SGHVS, CDR2 FQNEAQ. The CDR3 extends over 13 amino acids. Here the CDR3 DNA reads TGTGCCAGCAGCTTAGGGCACCCAGATACGCAGTATTTT. It codes for CASSLGHPDTQYF.

This clonotype was observed at least ten times. The chain uses TRBV28 and TRBJ2-5, with 7 bases that match TRBD1. The CDR3 length is 15 residues. J lost 3 bases, V lost 4 bases, and 8 bases had no gene match. Germline V CDR1 and CDR2: MDHEN, SYDVKM. The CDR3 sequence: CASSWKGQLKETQYF. The CDR3 DNA reads TGTGCCAGCAGTTGGAAGGGACAGCTAAAAGAGACCCAGTACTTC.

This clonotype was observed many times. The chain has TRBV28 and TRBJ1-6; 7 nucleotides line up with TRBD1. Germline assignment: CDR1 MDHEN and CDR2 SYDVKM. This CDR3 has 15 amino acids. The V and J ends lost 4 bases and 5 bases, in that order; junction bases with no gene match: 5. CDR3 sequence reads: CASSSGTANNSPLHF. DNA for the CDR3: TGTGCCAGCAGTTCCGGGACAGCCAATAATTCACCCCTCCACTTT.

This clonotype was seen ten or more times. This chain links TRBV20-1 with TRBJ2-7; D is tentatively TRBD1 or TRBD2 (5 bases each). CDR1 is DFQATT, CDR2 SNEGSKA, per germline (reference sequence). V lost 2 bases, J lost 7 bases, and 15 bases lay in between. This CDR3 spans 13 amino acids. The CDR3 nucleotides read TGCAGTGCTAGAATGCCCCCGGGGCGGGAGCAGTACTTC. This sequence encodes CSARMPPGREQYF.

This clonotype has a handful of counts. V and J are TRBV25-1 and TRBJ2-5, with 9 nucleotides matching TRBD1. The germline gives CDR1 MGHDK, CDR2 SYGVNS. The ends lost 8 bases at V and 5 bases at J; junction bases unmatched: 9. The CDR3 is made up of 14 amino acids. CDR3 sequence (DNA): TGTGCCAGCTCGGCGACAGGGGGAATTGAGACCCAGTACTTC. Translating gives CASSATGGIETQYF.

CDR3 amino acids: CASSYLDSLPYEQYF. The CDR3 DNA reads as TGTGCCAGCAGTTATCTCGACTCCCTACCCTACGAGCAGTACTTC. The chain uses TRBV6-2 or TRBV6-3 and TRBJ2-7, with D unclear. There are 15 residues in the CDR3. Trimming took off 3 bases at V and 2 bases at J, with 14 bases between the two ends. Germline values: CDR1 MNHEY, CDR2 SVGEGT.

This clonotype was counted many times. The gene calls are TRBV5-1 and TRBJ2-7; D uncertain. V lost 4 bases, J lost 2 bases, and 16 bases lay in between. This CDR3 is 15 amino acids long. Germline V gene data show CDR1 as SGHRS and CDR2 as YFSETQ. Written as DNA, the CDR3 is TGCGCCAGCAGCCCGACCATGGGGATGGCCTACGAGCAGTACTTC. It specifies CASSPTMGMAYEQYF.

V gene TRBV20-1 combines with J gene TRBJ2-5; D not certain. This CDR3 is 13 amino acids long. Germline V gene sequence: CDR1 DFQATT, CDR2 SNEGSKA (reference sequence). The V gene lost 5 bases and the J gene lost 4 bases, with 14 bases spanning the gap. The CDR3 spells CSAQLWTRETQYF. Written as DNA, the CDR3 is TGCAGTGCTCAGCTCTGGACCCGAGAGACCCAGTACTTC.

The genes are TRBV7-2 and TRBJ2-7; D is possibly TRBD1 (6 bases). The CDR3 consists of 18 residues. CDR1 SGHTA and CDR2 FQGNSA come from the germline V gene. The V gene lost 0 bases and the J gene lost 2 bases, with 20 bases spanning the gap. CDR3 loop: CASSLASTGGPGAYEQYF. Written as DNA, the CDR3 is TGTGCCAGCAGCTTAGCCTCAACTGGCGGGCCAGGGGCCTACGAGCAGTACTTC. The whole variable domain, filled in from reference TRBV7-2 and TRBJ2-7, reads GAGVSQSPSNKVTEKGKDVELRCDPISGHTALYWYRQSLGQGLEFLIYFQGNSAPDKSGLPSDRFSAERTGGSVSTLTIQRTQQEDSAVYLCASSLASTGGPGAYEQYFGPGTRLTVT.